A single sample is the source of the 21 T cell receptor beta chains below, sequenced in a study of blood T cell repertoires in COVID-19. Using immunoSEQ multiplex PCR, the repertoire was profiled, and TCRdb retains in-frame clones only, with some absent. The profile shows 93,000 or so clones, roughly 80% of them singletons. The specimen was peripheral blood. The source of these receptors is a human donor in a cohort sampled during active COVID-19.

The rearrangement joins TRBV6-5 to TRBJ1-1, with a weak D call TRBD1 (5 bases). Trimming took off 7 bases at V and 0 bases at J, with 15 bases between the two ends. The germline CDR1 and CDR2 sequences are MNHEY and SVGAGI. This CDR3 is built from 15 residues. The CDR3 DNA reads as TGTGCCAGCAAAGTCTGGGACTCCCTGAACACTGAAGCTTTCTTT. This translates into CASKVWDSLNTEAFF.

The rearrangement uses TRBV2 and TRBJ2-2; TRBD2 agrees at 9 bases. Germline-derived CDR1 and CDR2 are SNHLY and FYNNEI. The J segment lost 7 bases and the V segment lost 4 bases, leaving 4 bases of the junction unmatched. This CDR3 has 14 amino acids. CDR3 in amino acids: CASSALAGYGELFF. In nucleotides, the CDR3 is TGTGCCAGCAGTGCTCTAGCGGGATACGGGGAGCTGTTTTTT.

V gene TRBV5-1 combines with J gene TRBJ1-5, with TRBD1 as a possible D gene (6 bases). This CDR3 contains 14 residues. Trimming shortened V by 0 bases and J by 2 bases, and 6 bases separated the two germline ends. The germline V gene encodes CDR1 SGHRS and CDR2 YFSETQ. The CDR3 DNA reads TGCGCCAGCAGCTTGGAGGGGGGCAATCAGCCCCAGCATTTT. Translating it yields CASSLEGGNQPQHF.

The gene calls are TRBV3-1 (or the pseudogene TRBV3-2) and TRBJ2-7; TRBD1 might be the D (6 bases). CDR1 is LGHDT, CDR2 YNNKEL, per germline (reference sequence). CDR3 length: 11 residues. Trimming stripped 6 bases from V and 3 bases from J, with 6 bases between. This CDR3 is CASRQGYEQYF. For the CDR3, the DNA is TGTGCCAGCAGACAGGGCTACGAGCAGTACTTC.

J is TRBJ1-5 and V is TRBV5-1; 7 bases are shared with TRBD1. V trimming: 0 bases; J trimming: 5 bases; junction bases outside the gene matches: 2. Germline V gives CDR1 SGHRS, CDR2 YFSETQ. The CDR3 sequence is 14 residues long. CDR3 residues: CASSLGQGDQPQHF. The CDR3 nucleotides are TGCGCCAGCAGCTTGGGGCAGGGGGATCAGCCCCAGCATTTT.

The rearrangement joins TRBV9 to TRBJ1-2; D unclear. CDR1 and CDR2 from the germline V gene are SGDLS and YYNGEE. The CDR3 consists of 14 residues. V lost 0 bases and J lost 7, with 13 bases in between. The CDR3 nucleotides are TGTGCCAGCAGCGTAGGGAGGGCGGAAGCTGGCTACACCTTC. Its translation: CASSVGRAEAGYTF.

This chain connects TRBV23-1 to TRBJ2-7, with D perhaps matching TRBD1 (6 bases). TRBV23-1 is an ORF, with its function uncertain. CDR3 length: 15 amino acids. V dropped 0 bases and J dropped 2 bases, with 11 bases sitting between them. CDR3 sequence: CASSQSWGLTYEQYF. The CDR3 region has the DNA TGCGCCAGCAGTCAATCATGGGGGCTGACCTACGAGCAGTACTTC.

There are a few counts of this clone. The chain employs TRBV7-9 and TRBJ1-4, with no clear D. Germline lookup yields CDR1 SEHNR and CDR2 FQNEAQ (reference sequence). The CDR3 runs 12 residues. V gave up 6 bases and J gave up 7 bases, with 9 bases separating them. CDR3 region: CASSGSSEKLFF. The CDR3 DNA reads as TGTGCCAGCAGTGGGAGTAGTGAAAAACTGTTTTTT.

The J gene is TRBJ2-4, the V gene TRBV6-1; D is unclear. Per the germline V gene, CDR1 is MNHNS and CDR2 is SASEGT. Between the trimmed V and J ends, which lost 3 bases and 0 bases, there was a span of 9 bases. The CDR3 is 15 amino acids. The CDR3 coding sequence is TGTGCCAGCAGTGATGGCACCTTAGCCAAAAACATTCAGTACTTC. As protein: CASSDGTLAKNIQYF.

The CDR3: CASRVPGTPNTEAFF. CDR3 sequence (DNA): TGTGCCAGTAGGGTCCCCGGGACACCTAACACTGAAGCTTTCTTT. The gene calls are TRBV19 and TRBJ1-1, with D perhaps matching TRBD1 (6 bases). V lost 6 bases to trimming and J lost 2 bases, with 16 bases between them. Per the germline V gene, CDR1 is LNHDA and CDR2 is SQIVND (reference sequence). CDR3 length: 15 amino acids.

The CDR3: CASSLGALMYGYTF. As DNA, the CDR3 is TGTGCCAGCAGCTTAGGGGCCTTAATGTATGGCTACACCTTC. V and J are TRBV7-9 and TRBJ1-2; no clear D gene. With 1 base removed from V and 5 bases from J, the gap between germline ends came to 11 bases. The CDR3 spans 14 residues. CDR1 and CDR2 (germline): SEHNR, FQNEAQ (reference sequence).

The chain carries TRBV20-1 and TRBJ1-1, with TRBD1 identical over 10 bases. The CDR3 sequence is 15 residues long. The germline V gene has CDR1 DFQATT and CDR2 SNEGSKA (reference sequence). With 3 bases clipped from V and 5 bases from J, the junction kept 9 bases outside the gene matches. The CDR3 coding sequence is TGCAGTGCTAGTAGATCGACAGGGGGCTATACTGAAGCTTTCTTT. It specifies CSASRSTGGYTEAFF.

V and J are TRBV5-1 and TRBJ2-7; 8 bases align to TRBD1. V gave up 4 bases and J gave up 5 bases; unmatched junction bases: 11. The length of the CDR3 is 15 residues. Germline V lookup: CDR1 SGHRS, CDR2 YFSETQ. The DNA of the CDR3 is TGCGCCAGCAGCGGCGGACAGGGTCCGAACAACGAGCAGTACTTC. It encodes CASSGGQGPNNEQYF. The whole variable domain, filled in from reference TRBV5-1 and TRBJ2-7, reads KAGVTQTPRYLIKTRGQQVTLSCSPISGHRSVSWYQQTPGQGLQFLFEYFSETQRNKGNFPGRFSGRQFSNSRSEMNVSTLELGDSALYLCASSGGQGPNNEQYFGPGTRLTVT.

The chain has TRBV12-3 or TRBV12-4 and TRBJ1-1; maybe TRBD1 (6 bases). The CDR3 is 12 residues long. V was clipped by 1 base and J by 10 bases, with 10 bases between them. CDR3 protein: CASSLGGLRAFF. The CDR3 nucleotides read TGTGCCAGCAGTTTAGGGGGGCTTCGAGCTTTCTTT.

This clone has just a few counts. This chain connects TRBV5-5 to TRBJ1-1; TRBD1 is a possible D gene (5 bases). V lost 1 base, J lost 1 base, and 8 bases lay in between. Germline V gene lookup returns CDR1 SGHKS and CDR2 YYEKEE (reference sequence). There are 14 residues in the CDR3. The CDR3 is CASSLRQGNTEAFF. CDR3 DNA: TGTGCCAGCAGCTTGCGGCAGGGGAACACTGAAGCTTTCTTT.

In its sample, this clone was seen once. This chain uses TRBV5-1 with TRBJ1-4; a possible D gene is TRBD1 (6 bases). Between the trimmed V and J ends, which lost 0 bases and 3 bases, there was a span of 6 bases. This CDR3 has 14 amino acids. The germline V gene encodes CDR1 SGHRS and CDR2 YFSETQ. The CDR3 loop reads CASSLAGANEKLFF. CDR3 nucleotides: TGCGCCAGCAGCTTGGCAGGGGCTAATGAAAAACTGTTTTTT. Based on the CDR3 plus reference TRBV5-1 and TRBJ1-4, the full variable domain is KAGVTQTPRYLIKTRGQQVTLSCSPISGHRSVSWYQQTPGQGLQFLFEYFSETQRNKGNFPGRFSGRQFSNSRSEMNVSTLELGDSALYLCASSLAGANEKLFFGSGTQLSVL.

This clone was detected a few times. The chain recombines TRBV2 with TRBJ2-2, with a tentative D call TRBD2 (5 bases). With 4 bases removed from V and 4 bases from J, the gap between germline ends came to 7 bases. Germline V gene sequence: CDR1 SNHLY, CDR2 FYNNEI. This CDR3 is built from 13 residues. The CDR3 coding sequence is TGTGCCAGCAGTGGGGAGCTCACCGGGGAGCTGTTTTTT. It encodes CASSGELTGELFF.

The V call is TRBV24-1, the J call TRBJ1-2; no definite D call. With 2 bases removed from V and 7 bases from J, the gap between germline ends came to 7 bases. Germline values: CDR1 KGHDR, CDR2 SFDVKD. The CDR3 runs 12 residues. This chain's CDR3 is CATSDSRSGYTF. In DNA, the CDR3 is TGTGCCACCAGTGATTCGAGGTCTGGCTACACCTTC.

CDR3 loop: CASSLARIAGGKETQYF. CDR3 nucleotide sequence: TGCGCCAGCAGCTTGGCCCGTATCGCGGGGGGAAAAGAGACCCAGTACTTC. The chain carries TRBV5-1 and TRBJ2-5; 8 bases fit TRBD2. The CDR3 has 17 residues. In germline, CDR1 is SGHRS, CDR2 YFSETQ. Trimming removed 0 bases from V and 3 bases from J; junction bases left unmatched: 10.

The chain has TRBV7-9 and TRBJ2-1, with D maybe TRBD1 (5 bases). Per germline, CDR1 SEHNR and CDR2 FQNEAQ (reference sequence). This CDR3 has 14 amino acids. The V end was cut by 0 bases, the J end by 4 bases, with 7 bases between. The CDR3 DNA follows: TGTGCCAGCAGCTTAGCCCAGGGATACAATGAGCAGTTCTTC. The encoded protein is CASSLAQGYNEQFF.

This clone is medium-sized (0.01 to 0.1%) within its sample. The chain employs TRBV5-5 and TRBJ2-3, with D tentatively TRBD2 (7 bases). Germline loops: CDR1 SGHKS, CDR2 YYEKEE (reference sequence). Trimming stripped 5 bases from V and 4 bases from J, with 8 bases between. CDR3 length equals 12 residues. The CDR3, as DNA: TGTGCCAGCAGGCGGGGGCCAGATACGCAGTATTTT. This encodes CASRRGPDTQYF.